The next 3 T cell receptor beta chains were all read from a single sample in a study of T cells of healthy individuals. From the 5' RACE reads, TCRdb called clonotypes with MiXCR, one entry per CDR3 protein. The sample has about 96,000 distinct CDR3 sequences, roughly 15% seen once. All receptors come from a human donor in good health.

This clonotype was picked up many times. This rearrangement joins TRBV20-1 to TRBJ2-7; D remains ambiguous. The CDR3 spans 13 residues. Germline V gives CDR1 DFQATT, CDR2 SNEGSKA (reference sequence). Trimming took 0 bases from V and 6 from J, leaving 12 bases between them. The CDR3 spells CSARDPSWGEQYF. The CDR3 nucleotides read TGCAGTGCTAGAGATCCGTCTTGGGGCGAGCAGTACTTC.

The chain recombines TRBV6-2 or TRBV6-3 with TRBJ2-3, with D perhaps assigned TRBD1 or TRBD2 (5 bases each). Trimming pared 5 bases from V and 7 bases from J, leaving 13 bases between. This CDR3 is 13 amino acids long. Germline CDR1 MNHEY, CDR2 SVGEGT. The CDR3 nucleotides are TGTGCCAGCAGTGGGGACCAGGGCTATACGCAGTATTTT. The encoded protein is CASSGDQGYTQYF.

This clonotype was found a few times. The chain carries TRBV11-1 and TRBJ1-2, with D possibly being TRBD1 (5 bases). This CDR3 region has 13 residues. CDR1 is SGHAT and CDR2 is FQDESV in the germline V gene (reference sequence). V lost 6 bases and J lost 7, with 15 bases in between. CDR3 nucleotides: TGTGCCAGCAGAGGGACGGGCTTCAGTGGCTACACCTTC. This translates into CASRGTGFSGYTF.